These 14 T cell receptor beta chains came from one sample sequenced in a study of T cell responses to AZD1222 COVID-19 vaccine (dated by TCRdb to 2020 to 2022). Library preparation used the immunoSEQ multiplex PCR assay. TCRdb stores this immuneACCESS table with in-frame sequences only. Part of the clones is absent; in the studies checked, under half of the shortfall reflects unresolved V genes, and no reason is known for the rest. Here the sample has around 150,000 clones; approximately 80% occur a single time. Approximately 4% of the sample comes from the top ten. This specimen's time point label, per the study, means: baseline before first vaccination. Material: peripheral blood, obtained on day 0 of AZD1222 vaccination. The receptors were sampled from an adult in good health.

The V gene is TRBV27, the J gene TRBJ2-1, with no clear D. CDR3 length equals 15 residues. Germline V gives CDR1 MNHEY, CDR2 SMNVEV (reference sequence). V was clipped by 2 bases and J by 6 bases, with 14 bases between them. CDR3 nucleotide sequence: TGTGCCAGCAGTTTAACATCCGCCTATGGCAATGAGCAGTTCTTC. It yields the protein CASSLTSAYGNEQFF.

The rearrangement uses TRBV20-1 and TRBJ2-7; TRBD2 matches at 11 bases. Germline V gene sequence: CDR1 DFQATT, CDR2 SNEGSKA (reference sequence). The CDR3 extends over 15 amino acids. Trimming removed 3 bases from V and 3 bases from J; junction bases left unmatched: 7. CDR3 region: CSASLLAGGIYEQYF. CDR3 bases: TGCAGTGCTAGTTTGCTAGCGGGGGGAATCTACGAGCAGTACTTC.

As DNA, the CDR3 is TGTGCCAGCAGTACCCGAAGGGGGGACAATCAGCCCCAGCATTTT. Protein: CASSTRRGDNQPQHF. This sequence joins TRBV27 and TRBJ1-5; a possible D gene is TRBD1 (6 bases). V was shortened by 5 bases and J by 3 bases, with 14 bases between the two germline ends. The germline V gene has CDR1 MNHEY and CDR2 SMNVEV (reference sequence). There are 15 residues in the CDR3.

The chain uses TRBV24-1 and TRBJ2-1; D is possibly TRBD2 (6 bases). CDR3 length: 18 amino acids. The ends were cut back, 2 bases at V and 0 bases at J, with 16 bases in the middle. CDR1 KGHDR and CDR2 SFDVKD come from the germline V gene. CDR3 in DNA: TGTGCCACCAGTGATTGGGATACTAGCTTGAGCTCCTACAATGAGCAGTTCTTC. Its translation: CATSDWDTSLSSYNEQFF.

The CDR3 DNA reads as TGTGCCAGCAGCCCCTCGACAGGCCCCACCATCAATCAGCCCCAGCATTTT. It is translated as CASSPSTGPTINQPQHF. This sequence joins TRBV7-6 and TRBJ1-5; possibly TRBD1 for D (6 bases). The germline V gene has CDR1 SGHVS and CDR2 FNYEAQ. The CDR3 has 17 amino acids. Trimming shortened V by 5 bases and J by 3 bases, and 20 bases separated the two germline ends.

In DNA form, the CDR3 reads TGTGCCAGCAGCTTATTCCGGGCTCGGGGGGCGGACACCGGGGAGCTGTTTTTT. Protein: CASSLFRARGADTGELFF. V usage is TRBV11-2 and J usage is TRBJ2-2; tentatively, D is TRBD2 (7 bases). Trimming pared 2 bases from V and 3 bases from J, leaving 19 bases between. The CDR3 consists of 18 residues. Per germline, CDR1 SGHAT and CDR2 FQNNGV.

This clone was counted only a few times. The chain links TRBV28 to TRBJ2-1; 7 bases agree with TRBD1. The J segment lost 6 bases and the V segment lost 4 bases, leaving 9 bases of the junction unmatched. Germline V gene sequence: CDR1 MDHEN, CDR2 SYDVKM. This CDR3 has 15 residues. The CDR3: CASSSQYRGRNEQFF. The DNA for the CDR3 is TGTGCCAGCAGTTCTCAATACAGGGGACGCAATGAGCAGTTCTTC.

J is TRBJ1-6 and V is TRBV15; no definite D call. V was trimmed by 1 base and J by 9 bases, leaving 10 bases between them. Germline V gene sequence: CDR1 LNHNV, CDR2 YYDKDF (reference sequence). This CDR3 is 14 amino acids long. CDR3 DNA: TGTGCCACCAGCAGAGGTGGCACAAGTTCACCCCTCCACTTT. The encoded protein is CATSRGGTSSPLHF. Based on the CDR3 plus reference TRBV15 and TRBJ1-6, the full variable domain is DAMVIQNPRYQVTQFGKPVTLSCSQTLNHNVMYWYQQKSSQAPKLLFHYYDKDFNNEADTPDNFQSRRPNTSFCFLDIRSPGLGDTAMYLCATSRGGTSSPLHFGNGTRLTVT.

The chain links TRBV9 to TRBJ2-7, with 9 bases matching TRBD1. The CDR3 length is 16 residues. The V gene end was trimmed by 3 bases and the J gene end by 3 bases; junction bases not matched to a gene: 10. Germline loops: CDR1 SGDLS, CDR2 YYNGEE. In DNA, the CDR3 is TGTGCCAGCAGCGGACAGATGACAGGGGGAATCTACGAGCAGTACTTC. Amino acids: CASSGQMTGGIYEQYF.

This clone occurred once. The gene calls are TRBV28 and TRBJ2-2, with D hard to call. V was shortened by 6 bases and J by 9 bases, with 11 bases between the two germline ends. In germline, CDR1 is MDHEN, CDR2 SYDVKM. This CDR3 has 12 residues. This chain's CDR3 is CASRPALRELFF. CDR3 coding DNA: TGTGCCAGCAGGCCGGCCCTGAGGGAGCTGTTTTTT.

This chain connects TRBV19 to TRBJ1-5; TRBD1 matches 8 bases. The CDR3 runs 15 residues. Germline V gene data show CDR1 as LNHDA and CDR2 as SQIVND (reference sequence). V was pared by 11 bases and J by 1 base, with 10 bases of the junction left unmatched. CDR3 DNA: TGTGCCTCGACAGGGGCCCCCCGCAGCAATCAGCCCCAGCATTTT. Its protein is CASTGAPRSNQPQHF. Full variable domain (outside the CDR3, taken from reference TRBV19 and TRBJ1-5): DGGITQSPKYLFRKEGQNVTLSCEQNLNHDAMYWYRQDPGQGLRLIYYSQIVNDFQKGDIAEGYSVSREKKESFPLTVTSAQKNPTAFYLCASTGAPRSNQPQHFGDGTRLSIL.

V is TRBV5-6 and J is TRBJ1-5; tentative D call: TRBD1 (5 bases). The V gene's germline CDR1 is SGHDT and CDR2 YYEEEE. V dropped 3 bases and J dropped 11 bases, with 15 bases sitting between them. This CDR3 spans 13 amino acids. Here the CDR3 DNA reads TGTGCCAGCAGCTCCTTTGGGGACGCGACCCAGCATTTT. The encoded protein is CASSSFGDATQHF.

The rearrangement joins TRBV19 to TRBJ1-4; 7 bases line up with TRBD1. J was trimmed by 7 bases and V by 5 bases; bases with no gene match: 10. The CDR3 totals 15 residues. In germline, CDR1 is LNHDA, CDR2 SQIVND (reference sequence). The CDR3 nucleotides read TGTGCCAGTAGTTCGGACAGGAGTTCGGGTGAAAAACTGTTTTTT. Its protein product is CASSSDRSSGEKLFF.

The chain is built from TRBV30 and TRBJ1-2; D not certain. The CDR3 covers 14 residues. Trimming stripped 0 bases from V and 4 bases from J, with 12 bases between. Germline CDR1 and CDR2: GTSNPN and SVGIG (reference sequence). The CDR3 region has the DNA TGTGCCTGGAGTGTACACGAGGGATCCTATGGCTACACCTTC. This encodes CAWSVHEGSYGYTF.